This T cell receptor (beta chain) was captured in a study of cytomegalovirus exposure and HLA in healthy donors. TCRdb's copy holds only in-frame clones and misses some; the assay was immunoSEQ multiplex PCR. This sample carries about 200,000 clones, more than 75% of them seen once, and the ten largest clones take roughly 1.5%. This CDR3 contains 16 residues. Trimming took 7 bases from V and 2 from J, leaving 18 bases between them. Germline V gene sequence: CDR1 SGHTA, CDR2 FQGTGA. The gene calls are TRBV7-3 and TRBJ2-1, with D maybe TRBD2 (7 bases). Sequencing input: PBMCs. This clonotype was sampled from a woman between 18 and 29 years old in good health and CMV-seronegative. The CDR3 DNA is TGTGCCAGCAACCCGGGGGGACAACGACCCTACAATGAGCAGTTCTTC. This encodes CASNPGGQRPYNEQFF.